In its sample, the clone carrying this T cell receptor (beta chain) was seen a few times. The CDR3 is made up of 18 amino acids. After removal of 2 bases from V and 0 bases from J, the junction contained 3 bases not matched to a gene. Germline V gene data show CDR1 as MGHRA and CDR2 as YSYEKL. These data originate in a study of T cells in Graves' hyperthyroidism and ophthalmopathy. From RNA transcripts, TCR beta CDR3 regions were amplified. The primer set for the first-round RT-PCR of the TCR CDR3 was HTBI. TCRdb independently ran MiXCR on the multiplex PCR reads; one entry per CDR3 protein. The table includes about 400,000 distinct CDR3 sequences, approximately 14% detected once. At least 3 on the Clinical Activity Score was recorded for ophthalmopathy patients, who also had NOSPECS grade at least 4 and duration under 3 months.

The receptor's source is a woman in her sixties with Graves' ophthalmopathy. The chain combines TRBV4-1 with TRBJ2-2, with TRBD2 matching over 13 bases. Input material: blood. CDR3 DNA: TGCGCCAGCAGCCAAACTAGCGGGAGGGCCGCGAACACCGGGGAGCTGTTTTTT. It yields the protein CASSQTSGRAANTGELFF.